The 32 T cell receptor beta chains in this list originate from one sample, sequenced in a study of neoadjuvant nivolumab and ipilimumab in lung cancer. Profiled with immunoSEQ multiplex PCR; TCRdb holds only in-frame clones, not every one. The sample lists roughly 28,000 clones, about three quarters occurring once. The sample here was tumor tissue, taken after neoadjuvant nivolumab, alone or with ipilimumab, at or shortly before surgery. The source is an adult with non-small cell lung cancer.

The sample holds one count of this clone. The CDR3 bases are TGTGCCAGCAGTGCTCAGGGGTATGGCTACACCTTC. Its protein is CASSAQGYGYTF. This sequence joins TRBV6-6 and TRBJ1-2, with D perhaps matching TRBD1 (6 bases). In germline, CDR1 is MNHNY, CDR2 SVGAGI (reference sequence). CDR3 length: 12 amino acids. Between the trimmed V and J ends, which lost 5 bases and 5 bases, there was a span of 9 bases.

The chain combines TRBV11-2 with TRBJ1-2; the D gene is possibly TRBD1 (5 bases). The CDR3 has 13 residues. V lost 7 bases, J lost 5 bases, and 14 bases lay in between. In germline, CDR1 is SGHAT, CDR2 FQNNGV. The CDR3 DNA sequence: TGTGCCAGCACCTCTCAAGGGGCTTATGGCTACACCTTC. Amino acids: CASTSQGAYGYTF. Variable domain in full (rest from reference TRBV11-2 and TRBJ1-2): EAGVAQSPRYKIIEKRQSVAFWCNPISGHATLYWYQQILGQGPKLLIQFQNNGVVDDSQLPKDRFSAERLKGVDSTLKIQPAKLEDSAVYLCASTSQGAYGYTFGSGTRLTVV.

This chain links TRBV7-2 with TRBJ2-7; D possibly corresponds to TRBD2 (6 bases). The ends were cut back, 3 bases at V and 5 bases at J, with 11 bases in the middle. This CDR3 spans 13 amino acids. Germline CDR1 reads SGHTA; CDR2 reads FQGNSA. Here the CDR3 reads CASSLGLPNEQYF. Written as DNA, the CDR3 is TGTGCCAGCAGCTTGGGACTCCCAAACGAGCAGTACTTC.

CDR3 sequence reads: CASSFDEREAFF. CDR3 nucleotides: TGTGCCAGCAGCTTTGACGAGCGTGAAGCTTTCTTT. The V call is TRBV5-4, the J call TRBJ1-1; D gene uncertain. The CDR3 has 12 residues. Between the trimmed V and J ends, which lost 2 bases and 7 bases, there was a span of 9 bases. Germline-derived CDR1 and CDR2 are SGHNT and YYREEE (reference sequence).

This clone was seen a single time. The rearrangement joins TRBV15 to TRBJ1-5; D is possibly TRBD1 (5 bases). Trimming cost V 5 bases and J 2 bases, with 16 bases left between them. The germline V gene encodes CDR1 LNHNV and CDR2 YYDKDF (reference sequence). The CDR3 runs 16 residues. The CDR3 bases are TGTGCCACCAGCCACCTAGGCCAGGGACGCAATCAGCCCCAGCATTTT. Protein: CATSHLGQGRNQPQHF.

The chain has TRBV7-9 and TRBJ2-3, with D unresolved. From germline, CDR1 is SEHNR and CDR2 FQNEAQ (reference sequence). The CDR3 consists of 14 residues. Trimming removed 5 bases at V and 2 bases at J, with 11 bases between. The CDR3 coding sequence is TGTGCCAGCAGCCTGTCCACGCTCACAGATACGCAGTATTTT. Its protein is CASSLSTLTDTQYF. Complete variable domain (other parts from reference TRBV7-9 and TRBJ2-3): DTGVSQNPRHKITKRGQNVTFRCDPISEHNRLYWYRQTLGQGPEFLTYFQNEAQLEKSRLLSDRFSAERPKGSFSTLEIQRTEQGDSAMYLCASSLSTLTDTQYFGPGTRLTVL.

The chain recombines TRBV7-9 with TRBJ1-1; D remains unclear. V lost 1 base and J lost 1, with 7 bases in between. The CDR3 spans 14 residues. From germline, CDR1 is SEHNR and CDR2 FQNEAQ (reference sequence). The CDR3 DNA reads as TGTGCCAGCAGCTTAGTATGGGGGAACACTGAAGCTTTCTTT. Amino acids: CASSLVWGNTEAFF.

The chain has TRBV5-4 and TRBJ1-2; 8 bases are shared with TRBD1. The CDR3 runs 12 residues. The germline gives CDR1 SGHNT, CDR2 YYREEE (reference sequence). V dropped 4 bases and J dropped 4; count of bases not matched to a gene: 0. For the CDR3, the DNA is TGTGCCAGCAGCACAGGGGGCTATGGCTACACCTTC. Its protein product is CASSTGGYGYTF.

The genes are TRBV27 and TRBJ1-5, with unresolved D. CDR1 is MNHEY and CDR2 is SMNVEV in the germline V gene (reference sequence). The V end lost 6 bases, the J end lost 5 bases, and 11 bases lay between the germline ends. The CDR3 is made up of 13 amino acids. CDR3 loop: CASSPNRDQPQHF. The CDR3 DNA follows: TGTGCCAGCAGCCCTAATCGAGATCAGCCCCAGCATTTT.

The V and J genes are TRBV11-2 and TRBJ2-7, with a tentative D call TRBD1 (6 bases). Germline CDR1 is SGHAT and CDR2 is FQNNGV. The CDR3 loop spans 17 amino acids. The germline V and J ends were trimmed by 3 bases and 2 bases, with 20 bases remaining between them. DNA of the CDR3: TGTGCCAGCAGCTTGACGTCGGGTAGTCACAGGGCCTACGAGCAGTACTTC. It translates to CASSLTSGSHRAYEQYF.

The rearrangement joins TRBV5-1 to TRBJ1-2; D call uncertain. Germline loops: CDR1 SGHRS, CDR2 YFSETQ. Trimming stripped 0 bases from V and 4 bases from J, with 13 bases between. The CDR3 totals 15 residues. The CDR3 loop reads CASSLGHSETYGYTF. In DNA form, the CDR3 reads TGCGCCAGCAGCTTGGGACACTCAGAAACCTATGGCTACACCTTC.

V usage is TRBV29-1 and J usage is TRBJ2-1; TRBD1 matches at 7 bases. CDR1 and CDR2 (germline): SQVTM, ANQGSEA. V shed 6 bases and J 7 bases; nucleotides not matched to a gene: 12. The CDR3 covers 14 residues. DNA of the CDR3: TGCAGCGTACGTAGGATAGGGGGCGAAAATGAGCAGTTCTTC. This translates into CSVRRIGGENEQFF.

This clone is deemed medium-sized. Here the CDR3 reads CASSKRHSPPLHF. The CDR3 DNA is TGTGCCAGCAGCAAGAGACACTCCCCGCCCCTCCACTTT. The chain uses TRBV11-3 and TRBJ1-6; D unresolved. Germline CDR1 is SGHNT and CDR2 is YENEEA. V dropped 5 bases and J dropped 13 bases, with 15 bases sitting between them. This CDR3 is built from 13 residues.

In this sample, this clone turned up a few times. The genes are TRBV6-6 and TRBJ1-4, with D perhaps matching TRBD1 (6 bases). Trimming pared 2 bases from V and 7 bases from J, leaving 11 bases between. Germline V lookup: CDR1 MNHNY, CDR2 SVGAGI (reference sequence). The CDR3 is 14 residues long. The CDR3 here is CASSYQGGVEKLFF. For the CDR3, the DNA is TGTGCCAGCAGTTACCAAGGGGGAGTTGAAAAACTGTTTTTT.

J is TRBJ1-2 and V is TRBV27; D possibly corresponds to TRBD1 (5 bases). Germline V lookup: CDR1 MNHEY, CDR2 SMNVEV (reference sequence). The CDR3 extends over 15 amino acids. Trimming removed 5 bases at V and 4 bases at J, with 17 bases between. CDR3 in amino acids: CASSVSRERIYGYTF. CDR3 sequence (DNA): TGTGCCAGCAGTGTCTCCAGGGAAAGGATCTATGGCTACACCTTC.

The V call is TRBV11-2, the J call TRBJ2-1, with TRBD2 identical over 13 bases. CDR3 length: 17 amino acids. With V trimmed by 0 bases and J by 11 bases, 10 bases remained unmatched. The germline gives CDR1 SGHAT, CDR2 FQNNGV. The CDR3 DNA reads as TGTGCCAGCAGCTTAGAACCCTCCACTAGCGGGGGGGCTAAGCAGTTCTTC. Its translation: CASSLEPSTSGGAKQFF.

The table lists this clone with a count of one. The chain couples TRBV9 to TRBJ2-1; 11 positions agree with TRBD1. V was clipped by 4 bases and J by 5 bases; unmatched bases: 11. The CDR3 has 17 amino acids. The germline V gene has CDR1 SGDLS and CDR2 YYNGEE. CDR3 loop: CASSPGAGTGGNNEQFF. The CDR3 nucleotides are TGTGCCAGCAGCCCCGGGGCCGGGACAGGGGGAAACAATGAGCAGTTCTTC.

The chain uses TRBV5-6 and TRBJ1-4; possible D gene TRBD1, 5 bases. The CDR3 extends over 16 amino acids. Germline CDR1 SGHDT, CDR2 YYEEEE. The V end was cut by 4 bases, the J end by 1 base, with 14 bases between. The CDR3 protein is CASSQRGRLTNEKLFF. Written as DNA, the CDR3 is TGTGCCAGCAGCCAAAGGGGACGGCTAACTAATGAAAAACTGTTTTTT.

The chain uses TRBV27 and TRBJ1-6, with 9 bases aligning to TRBD1. V was clipped by 7 bases and J by 4 bases; unmatched bases: 5. The CDR3 contains 15 residues. Looked up from germline, CDR1 is MNHEY and CDR2 is SMNVEV (reference sequence). CDR3 amino acids: CASKPGQGYNSPLHF. The CDR3 DNA follows: TGTGCCAGCAAACCAGGACAGGGGTATAATTCACCCCTCCACTTT.

The chain combines TRBV6-5 with TRBJ1-2; TRBD1 agrees at 8 bases. The CDR3 has 14 amino acids. CDR1 is MNHEY and CDR2 is SVGAGI in the germline V gene. V lost 5 bases, J lost 3 bases, and 5 bases stayed unmatched. CDR3 in DNA: TGTGCCAGCAGTACAGGACAGGGCTACTATGGCTACACCTTC. Translating it yields CASSTGQGYYGYTF.

V is TRBV5-1 and J is TRBJ2-3, with 8 bases identical to TRBD2. Germline CDR1 SGHRS, CDR2 YFSETQ. With V trimmed by 2 bases and J by 6 bases, 8 bases remained unmatched. The CDR3 has 15 amino acids. The CDR3, as DNA: TGCGCCAGCAGCTTCAGCGGGGGCCCGAGGGATACGCAGTATTTT. Translated, it gives CASSFSGGPRDTQYF.

The J gene is TRBJ2-3, the V gene TRBV7-9; 11 bases agree with TRBD1. Trimming at V came to 1 base and at J to 10 bases, leaving 4 bases not matched to a gene. The CDR3 extends over 14 amino acids. Germline V gives CDR1 SEHNR, CDR2 FQNEAQ (reference sequence). The CDR3 DNA reads TGTGCCAGCAGCTTAGGGACAGGGGGCGTTGCGCAGTATTTT. Its protein is CASSLGTGGVAQYF.

This clone was counted only a few times. This CDR3 reads CASSLQTPSTSGGKTQYF. DNA of the CDR3: TGTGCCAGCAGCTTACAAACTCCTTCGACTAGCGGGGGGAAGACCCAGTACTTC. The chain uses TRBV11-2 and TRBJ2-5; 13 nucleotides agree with TRBD2. CDR1 and CDR2 (germline): SGHAT, FQNNGV. Losses at the gene ends were 2 bases for V and 6 bases for J; bases not matched to a gene: 12. The length of the CDR3 is 18 residues.

This sequence joins TRBV19 and TRBJ1-2; 9 bases line up with TRBD1. The V and J ends lost 9 bases and 7 bases, in that order; junction bases with no gene match: 6. Germline CDR1 is LNHDA and CDR2 is SQIVND (reference sequence). The length of the CDR3 is 12 residues. The CDR3 coding sequence is TGTGCCAGCGCCACAGGGGGCCGTGGCTACACCTTC. Translation: CASATGGRGYTF.

This clone was detected a few times. This chain uses TRBV5-1 with TRBJ2-5, with D maybe TRBD1 (5 bases). The V end lost 2 bases, the J end lost 1 base, and 9 bases lay between the germline ends. The CDR3 sequence is 14 residues long. CDR1 SGHRS and CDR2 YFSETQ come from the germline V gene. In DNA form, the CDR3 reads TGCGCCAGCAGCTTCATAGACAGCCAAGAGACCCAGTACTTC. It is translated as CASSFIDSQETQYF.

The chain is built from TRBV5-4 and TRBJ1-2; unclear D gene. The CDR3 has 13 amino acids. Per the germline V gene, CDR1 is SGHNT and CDR2 is YYREEE (reference sequence). The ends were cut back, 1 base at V and 6 bases at J, with 10 bases in the middle. The DNA for the CDR3 is TGTGCCAGCAGCTTGCAAGTCGCGGATGGCTACACCTTC. It codes for CASSLQVADGYTF.

This rearrangement joins TRBV4-3 to TRBJ1-2; 7 bases are shared with TRBD1. CDR1 and CDR2 (germline): LGHNA, YSLEER. The CDR3 has 17 amino acids. Trimming at V came to 0 bases and at J to 1 base, leaving 8 bases not matched to a gene. The CDR3 loop reads CASSQDRSHRGNYGYTF. The CDR3 DNA reads as TGCGCCAGCAGCCAAGATAGATCACACAGGGGTAACTATGGCTACACCTTC.

The CDR3 DNA reads as TGTGCCAGCAGTGAAGGTTACACCATATATTTT. It is translated as CASSEGYTIYF. The J gene is TRBJ1-3, the V gene TRBV2, with D hard to call. The CDR3 totals 11 residues. Germline CDR1 SNHLY, CDR2 FYNNEI. V lost 1 base and J 8 bases, leaving 3 bases between the germline ends.

The CDR3 loop is CASSSTVQETQYF. Written as DNA, the CDR3 is TGTGCCAGCAGCTCGACGGTACAAGAGACCCAGTACTTC. V and J are TRBV5-6 and TRBJ2-5; D is ambiguous. The V gene lost 3 bases and the J gene lost 2 bases, with 8 bases spanning the gap. The CDR3 sequence is 13 residues long. Germline-derived CDR1 and CDR2 are SGHDT and YYEEEE.

J is TRBJ2-5 and V is TRBV6-4, with 7 bases aligning to TRBD1. V lost 11 bases, J lost 3 bases, and 27 bases stayed unmatched. CDR3 length: 19 amino acids. Germline assignment: CDR1 MRHNA and CDR2 SNTAGT. As DNA, the CDR3 is TGTGCCTGGTGGGTACGCTTACAGGGGAAGTTAAAAGGTGAAGAGACCCAGTACTTC. Translated: CAWWVRLQGKLKGEETQYF.

The chain carries TRBV18 and TRBJ1-2; D is possibly TRBD1 (5 bases). The CDR3 runs to 13 residues. Trimming cost V 3 bases and J 4 bases, with 9 bases left between them. The germline gives CDR1 KGHSH, CDR2 LQKENI. The CDR3 region has the DNA TGTGCCAGCTCACCGGACGGGGGCTATGGCTACACCTTC. This sequence encodes CASSPDGGYGYTF.

This clone appeared a single time. The rearrangement links TRBV18 to TRBJ2-3, with 9 bases that match TRBD2. The CDR3 length is 14 residues. Unmatched junction bases numbered 4, after V lost 8 bases and J lost 1 base. In germline, CDR1 is KGHSH, CDR2 LQKENI. Here the CDR3 reads CASRRGGGTDTQYF. The CDR3 region has the DNA TGTGCCAGCCGGCGGGGGGGCGGCACAGATACGCAGTATTTT.